This entry lists 2 T cell receptor beta chains sequenced from one sample in a study of blood T cell repertoires in COVID-19 (dated by TCRdb to about 2020). Library preparation used the immunoSEQ multiplex PCR assay. TCRdb obtained this table from immuneACCESS and retained in-frame rearrangements with V and J assigned. These tables miss some clones; where compared with another copy, unresolved V genes account for less than half of the shortfall, and the remainder is unexplained. The sample table shows approximately 50,000 clones, and roughly four fifths are seen once. The ten most abundant clones make up under 40% of the sample. What was sequenced was peripheral blood. These receptors were taken from a man in his sixties with COVID-19, enrolled during active disease.

Written as DNA, the CDR3 is TGTGCCGGCCAGGTCGGCAATGAGCAGTTCTTC. Its translation is CAGQVGNEQFF. This chain joins TRBV2 and TRBJ2-1; D uncertain. Germline V lookup: CDR1 SNHLY, CDR2 FYNNEI. The CDR3 is 11 amino acids. V lost 11 bases to trimming and J lost 6 bases, with 11 bases between them.

The chain recombines TRBV23-1 with TRBJ1-5, with 9 bases aligning to TRBD1. TRBV23-1 is recorded as an ORF, its role being uncertain. V dropped 2 bases and J dropped 11; count of bases not matched to a gene: 10. This CDR3 region has 15 residues. Here the CDR3 reads CASSQTGTGFKAQHF. In nucleotides, the CDR3 is TGCGCCAGCAGTCAAACCGGGACAGGGTTTAAAGCCCAGCATTTT.